The entry below gives a single T cell receptor beta chain sequence along with its context. TCRdb reprocessed the RT-PCR reads via MiXCR and lists one record per CDR3 protein. This table has about 700,000 distinct CDR3 sequences, around 14% appearing once. CDR3 size: 14 residues. The ends lost 3 bases at V and 2 bases at J; junction bases unmatched: 4. Germline values: CDR1 SGDLS, CDR2 YYNGEE. The genes are TRBV9 and TRBJ2-5; 7 bases agree with TRBD2. This receptor was obtained from a female donor in good health, serving as a healthy control. The sequenced material came from memory CD4+ T cells from blood. The CDR3 sequence is CASSAGGYQETQYF. The CDR3 DNA sequence: TGTGCCAGCAGCGCGGGGGGTTATCAAGAGACCCAGTACTTC.